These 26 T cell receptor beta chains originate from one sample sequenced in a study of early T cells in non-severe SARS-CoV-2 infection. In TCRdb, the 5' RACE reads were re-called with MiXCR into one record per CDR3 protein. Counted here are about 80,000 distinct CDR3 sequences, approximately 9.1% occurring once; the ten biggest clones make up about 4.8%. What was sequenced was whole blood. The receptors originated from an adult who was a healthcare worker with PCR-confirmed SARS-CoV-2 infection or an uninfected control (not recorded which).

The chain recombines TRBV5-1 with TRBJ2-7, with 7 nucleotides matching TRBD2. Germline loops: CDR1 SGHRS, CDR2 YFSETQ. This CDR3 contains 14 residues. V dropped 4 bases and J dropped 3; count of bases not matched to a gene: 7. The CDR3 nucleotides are TGCGCCAGCAGCAGCGGCGGGGGAATCTACGAGCAGTACTTC. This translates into CASSSGGGIYEQYF.

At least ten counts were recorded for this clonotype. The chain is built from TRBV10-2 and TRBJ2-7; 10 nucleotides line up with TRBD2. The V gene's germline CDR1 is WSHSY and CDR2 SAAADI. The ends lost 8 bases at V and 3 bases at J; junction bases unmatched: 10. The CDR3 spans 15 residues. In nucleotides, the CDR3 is TGCGCCAGCCTAGAGGTTGGGACTAGCGACTACGAGCAGTACTTC. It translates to CASLEVGTSDYEQYF.

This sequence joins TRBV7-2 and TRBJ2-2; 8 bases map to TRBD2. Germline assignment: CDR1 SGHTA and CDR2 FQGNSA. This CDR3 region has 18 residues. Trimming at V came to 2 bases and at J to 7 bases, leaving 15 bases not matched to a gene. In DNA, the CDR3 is TGTGCCAGCAGCTTAACGTCCGCCGGGACTAGTAAGGACGGGGAGCTGTTTTTT. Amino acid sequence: CASSLTSAGTSKDGELFF. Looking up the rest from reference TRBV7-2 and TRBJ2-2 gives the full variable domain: GAGVSQSPSNKVTEKGKDVELRCDPISGHTALYWYRQSLGQGLEFLIYFQGNSAPDKSGLPSDRFSAERTGGSVSTLTIQRTQQEDSAVYLCASSLTSAGTSKDGELFFGEGSRLTVL.

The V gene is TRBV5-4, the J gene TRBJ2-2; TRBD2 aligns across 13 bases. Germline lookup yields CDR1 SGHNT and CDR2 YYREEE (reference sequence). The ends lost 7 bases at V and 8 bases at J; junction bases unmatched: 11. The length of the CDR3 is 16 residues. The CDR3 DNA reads TGTGCCAGCGGTAAAGGACTAGCGGGAGATCGTGGGGAGCTGTTTTTT. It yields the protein CASGKGLAGDRGELFF.

The chain's CDR3 is CSASPDLYYGYTF. CDR3 coding DNA: TGCAGTGCTAGCCCCGATCTTTACTATGGCTACACCTTC. V and J are TRBV20-1 and TRBJ1-2; D remains ambiguous. Between the trimmed V and J ends, which lost 3 bases and 3 bases, there was a span of 11 bases. This CDR3 is built from 13 residues. The germline V gene has CDR1 DFQATT and CDR2 SNEGSKA (reference sequence).

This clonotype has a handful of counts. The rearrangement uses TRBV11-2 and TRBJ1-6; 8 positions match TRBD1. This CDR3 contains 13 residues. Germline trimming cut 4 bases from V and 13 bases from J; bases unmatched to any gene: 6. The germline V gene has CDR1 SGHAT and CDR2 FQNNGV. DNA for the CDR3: TGTGCCAGCAGCTCCCAGACAGGGGATCCCCTCCACTTT. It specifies CASSSQTGDPLHF.

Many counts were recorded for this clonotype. This chain's CDR3 is CSARDASEFQETQYF. The CDR3, as DNA: TGCAGTGCTAGAGATGCGTCGGAGTTCCAAGAGACCCAGTACTTC. The chain links TRBV20-1 to TRBJ2-5; D remains unclear. The ends were cut back, 0 bases at V and 1 base at J, with 12 bases in the middle. This CDR3 contains 15 residues. CDR1 and CDR2 from the germline V gene are DFQATT and SNEGSKA (reference sequence).

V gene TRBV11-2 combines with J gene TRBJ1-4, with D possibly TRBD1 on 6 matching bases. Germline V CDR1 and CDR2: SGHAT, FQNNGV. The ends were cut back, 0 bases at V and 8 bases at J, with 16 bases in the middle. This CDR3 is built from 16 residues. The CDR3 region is CASSLDWGAPREKLFF. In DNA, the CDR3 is TGTGCCAGCAGCTTAGATTGGGGGGCGCCCCGGGAAAAACTGTTTTTT.

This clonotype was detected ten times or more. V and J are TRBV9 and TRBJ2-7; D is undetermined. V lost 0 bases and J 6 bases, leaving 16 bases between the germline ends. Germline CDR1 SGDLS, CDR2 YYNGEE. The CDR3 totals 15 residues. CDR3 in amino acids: CASSVGSGEASEQYF. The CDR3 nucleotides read TGTGCCAGCAGCGTAGGGTCTGGAGAAGCCAGCGAGCAGTACTTC.

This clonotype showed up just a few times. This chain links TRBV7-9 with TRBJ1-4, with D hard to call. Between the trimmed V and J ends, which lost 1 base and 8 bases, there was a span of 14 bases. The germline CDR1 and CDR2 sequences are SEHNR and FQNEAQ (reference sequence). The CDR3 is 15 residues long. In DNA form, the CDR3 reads TGTGCCAGCAGCTTAGGCCGACTCGGCGGCGAAAAACTGTTTTTT. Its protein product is CASSLGRLGGEKLFF.

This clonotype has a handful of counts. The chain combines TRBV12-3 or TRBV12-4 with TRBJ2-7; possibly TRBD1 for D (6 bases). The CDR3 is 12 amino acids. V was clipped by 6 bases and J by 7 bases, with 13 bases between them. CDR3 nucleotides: TGTGCCAGCAGGATACAGGGACGGGAGCAGTACTTC. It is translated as CASRIQGREQYF.

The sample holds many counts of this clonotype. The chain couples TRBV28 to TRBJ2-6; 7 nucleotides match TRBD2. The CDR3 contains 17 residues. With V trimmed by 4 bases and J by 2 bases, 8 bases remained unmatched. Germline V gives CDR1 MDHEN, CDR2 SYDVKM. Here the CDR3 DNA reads TGTGCCAGCAGTTCACCGGGGGGAGACGCTGGGGCCAACGTCCTGACTTTC. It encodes CASSSPGGDAGANVLTF.

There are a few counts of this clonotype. Here the CDR3 DNA reads TGTGCCATCAGTGAAGGGGGCGATGAAAAACTGTTTTTT. It codes for CAISEGGDEKLFF. The chain links TRBV10-3 to TRBJ1-4; 7 positions match TRBD1. The V gene end was trimmed by 3 bases and the J gene end by 6 bases; junction bases not matched to a gene: 1. CDR3 length: 13 residues. CDR1 and CDR2 (germline): ENHRY, SYGVKD.

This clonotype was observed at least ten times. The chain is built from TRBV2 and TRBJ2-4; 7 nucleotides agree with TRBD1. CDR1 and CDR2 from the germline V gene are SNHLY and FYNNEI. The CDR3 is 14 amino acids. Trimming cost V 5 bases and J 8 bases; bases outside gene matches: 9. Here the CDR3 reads CASSPRQGWDIQYF. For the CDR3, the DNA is TGTGCCAGCAGTCCCCGACAGGGATGGGACATTCAGTACTTC.

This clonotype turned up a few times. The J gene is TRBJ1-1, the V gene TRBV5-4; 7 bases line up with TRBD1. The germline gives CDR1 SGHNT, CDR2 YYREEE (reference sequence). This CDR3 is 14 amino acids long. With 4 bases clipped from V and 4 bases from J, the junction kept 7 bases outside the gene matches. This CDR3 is CASSPRQGVTEAFF. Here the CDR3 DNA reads TGTGCCAGCAGCCCACGACAGGGAGTCACTGAAGCTTTCTTT.

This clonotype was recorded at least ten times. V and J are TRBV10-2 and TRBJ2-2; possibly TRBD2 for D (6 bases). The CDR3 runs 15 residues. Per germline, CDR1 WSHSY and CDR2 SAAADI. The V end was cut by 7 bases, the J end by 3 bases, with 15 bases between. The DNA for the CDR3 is TGCGCCAGCAATAGAGGGAGGAGACACACCGGGGAGCTGTTTTTT. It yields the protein CASNRGRRHTGELFF.

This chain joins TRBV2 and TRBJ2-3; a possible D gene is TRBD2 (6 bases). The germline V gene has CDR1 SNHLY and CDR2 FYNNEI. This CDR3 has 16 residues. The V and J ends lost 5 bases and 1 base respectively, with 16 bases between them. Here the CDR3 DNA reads TGTGCCAGCAGTCAGACTAGAAGGGGTCGCACAGATACGCAGTATTTT. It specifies CASSQTRRGRTDTQYF.

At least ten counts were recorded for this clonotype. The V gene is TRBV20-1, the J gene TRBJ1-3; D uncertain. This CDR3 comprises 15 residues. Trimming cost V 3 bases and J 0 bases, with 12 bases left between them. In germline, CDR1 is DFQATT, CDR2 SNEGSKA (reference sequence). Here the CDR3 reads CSASEPRGSGNTIYF. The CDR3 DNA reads TGCAGTGCTAGTGAGCCGCGAGGCTCTGGAAACACCATATATTTT.

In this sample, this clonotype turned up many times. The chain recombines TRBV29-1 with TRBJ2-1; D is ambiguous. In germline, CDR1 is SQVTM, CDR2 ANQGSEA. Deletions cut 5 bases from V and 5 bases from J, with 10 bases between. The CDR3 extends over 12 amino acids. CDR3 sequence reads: CSVTSMNNEQFF. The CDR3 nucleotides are TGCAGCGTTACGAGCATGAACAATGAGCAGTTCTTC.

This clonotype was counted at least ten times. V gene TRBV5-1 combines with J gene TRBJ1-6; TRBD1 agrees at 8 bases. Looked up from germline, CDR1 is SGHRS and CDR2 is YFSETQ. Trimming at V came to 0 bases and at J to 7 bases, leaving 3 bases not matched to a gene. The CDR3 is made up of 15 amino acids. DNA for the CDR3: TGCGCCAGCAGCTTGGAGTACAGGGGGAATTCACCCCTCCACTTT. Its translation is CASSLEYRGNSPLHF.

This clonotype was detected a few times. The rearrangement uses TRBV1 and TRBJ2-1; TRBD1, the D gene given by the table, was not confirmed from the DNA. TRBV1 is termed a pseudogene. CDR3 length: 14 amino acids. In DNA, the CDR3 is TGCACCAGCAGCCATCCCCTGCTTCGCAGGGAGCAGTTCTTC. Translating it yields CTSSHPLLRREQFF.

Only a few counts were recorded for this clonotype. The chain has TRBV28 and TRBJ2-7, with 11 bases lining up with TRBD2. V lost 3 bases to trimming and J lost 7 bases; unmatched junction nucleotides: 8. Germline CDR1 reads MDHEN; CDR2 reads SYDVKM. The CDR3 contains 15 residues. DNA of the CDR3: TGTGCCAGCAGTTTCTCAACTAGCGGGAGTCTGGAGCAGTACTTC. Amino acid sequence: CASSFSTSGSLEQYF. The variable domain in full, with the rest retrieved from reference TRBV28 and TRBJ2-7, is DVKVTQSSRYLVKRTGEKVFLECVQDMDHENMFWYRQDPGLGLRLIYFSYDVKMKEKGDIPEGYSVSREKKERFSLILESASTNQTSMYLCASSFSTSGSLEQYFGPGTRLTVT.

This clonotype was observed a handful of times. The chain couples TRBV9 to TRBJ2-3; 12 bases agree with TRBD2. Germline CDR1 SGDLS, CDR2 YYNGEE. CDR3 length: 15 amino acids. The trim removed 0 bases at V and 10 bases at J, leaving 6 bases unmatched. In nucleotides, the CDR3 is TGTGCCAGCAGCGTAGGACTAGCGGGAGCCCCAGCGCAGTATTTT. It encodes CASSVGLAGAPAQYF.

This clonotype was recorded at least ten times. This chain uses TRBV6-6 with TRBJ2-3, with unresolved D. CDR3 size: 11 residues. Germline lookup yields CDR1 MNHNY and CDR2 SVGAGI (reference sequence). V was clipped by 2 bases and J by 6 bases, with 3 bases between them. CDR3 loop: CASSYGDTQYF. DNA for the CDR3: TGTGCCAGCAGTTACGGGGATACGCAGTATTTT.

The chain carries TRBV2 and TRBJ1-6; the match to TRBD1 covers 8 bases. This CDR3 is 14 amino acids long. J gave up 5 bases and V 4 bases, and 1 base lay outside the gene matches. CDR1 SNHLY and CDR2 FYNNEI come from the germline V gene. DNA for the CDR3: TGTGCCAGCAGTGGACAGGGGAATAATTCACCCCTCCACTTT. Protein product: CASSGQGNNSPLHF.

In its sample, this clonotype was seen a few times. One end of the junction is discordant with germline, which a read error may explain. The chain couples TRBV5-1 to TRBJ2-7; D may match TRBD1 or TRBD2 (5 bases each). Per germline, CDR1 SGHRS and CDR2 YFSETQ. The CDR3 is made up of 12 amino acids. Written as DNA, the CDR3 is TGCGCCAGCAGCTTGGGGGACGGCCCATGGAAGTTC. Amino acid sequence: CASSLGDGPWKF.